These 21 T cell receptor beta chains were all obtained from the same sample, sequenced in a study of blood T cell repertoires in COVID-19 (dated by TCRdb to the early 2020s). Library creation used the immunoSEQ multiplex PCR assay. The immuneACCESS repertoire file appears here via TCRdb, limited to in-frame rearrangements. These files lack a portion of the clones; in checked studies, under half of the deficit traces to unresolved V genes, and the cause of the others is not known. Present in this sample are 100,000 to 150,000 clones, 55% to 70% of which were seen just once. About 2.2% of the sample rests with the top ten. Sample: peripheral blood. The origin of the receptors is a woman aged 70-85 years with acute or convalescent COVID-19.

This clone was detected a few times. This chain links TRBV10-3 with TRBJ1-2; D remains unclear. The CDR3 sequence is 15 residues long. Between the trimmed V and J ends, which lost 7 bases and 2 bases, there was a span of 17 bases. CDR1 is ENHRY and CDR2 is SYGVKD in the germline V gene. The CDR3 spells CAIIEALGGNYGYTF. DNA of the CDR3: TGTGCCATCATAGAGGCCTTAGGAGGCAACTATGGCTACACCTTC.

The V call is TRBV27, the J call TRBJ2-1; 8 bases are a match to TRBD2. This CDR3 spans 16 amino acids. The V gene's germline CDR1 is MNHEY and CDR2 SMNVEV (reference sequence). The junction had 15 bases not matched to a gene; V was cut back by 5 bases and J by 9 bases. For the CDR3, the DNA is TGTGCCAGCAGTACGCAACGGACTAGCCTAGGGCGTGAGCAGTTCTTC. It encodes CASSTQRTSLGREQFF.

The CDR3 DNA reads as TGCGCCAGCAGCTTGGGGCGGCCCACAGATACGCAGTATTTT. It specifies CASSLGRPTDTQYF. The chain couples TRBV5-1 to TRBJ2-3; D is unclear. V lost 0 bases, J lost 2 bases, and 7 bases lay in between. The CDR3 is 14 residues long. Germline-derived CDR1 and CDR2 are SGHRS and YFSETQ.

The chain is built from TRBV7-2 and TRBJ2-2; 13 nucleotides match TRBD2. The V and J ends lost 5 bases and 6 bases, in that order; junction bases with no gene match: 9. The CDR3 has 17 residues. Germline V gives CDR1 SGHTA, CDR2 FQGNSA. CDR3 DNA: TGTGCCAGCAGCCGGACTAGCGGGGGTGCCTTTTCCGGGGAGCTGTTTTTT. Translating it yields CASSRTSGGAFSGELFF.

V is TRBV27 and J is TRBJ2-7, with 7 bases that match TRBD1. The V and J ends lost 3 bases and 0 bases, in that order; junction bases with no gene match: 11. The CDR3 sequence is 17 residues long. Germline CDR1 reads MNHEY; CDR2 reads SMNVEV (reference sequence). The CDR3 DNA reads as TGTGCCAGCAGTTTGTACCCCCCTGACAGGGCCTCCTACGAGCAGTACTTC. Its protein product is CASSLYPPDRASYEQYF.

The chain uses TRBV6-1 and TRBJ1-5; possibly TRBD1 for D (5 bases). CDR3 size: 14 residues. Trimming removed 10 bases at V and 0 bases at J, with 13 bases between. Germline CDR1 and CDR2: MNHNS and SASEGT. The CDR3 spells CAITQGLSNQPQHF. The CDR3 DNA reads TGTGCCATCACCCAGGGCCTTAGCAATCAGCCCCAGCATTTT.

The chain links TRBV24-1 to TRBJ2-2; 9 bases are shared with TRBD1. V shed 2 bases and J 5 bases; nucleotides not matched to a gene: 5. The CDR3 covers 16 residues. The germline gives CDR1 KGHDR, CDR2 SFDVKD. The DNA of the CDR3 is TGTGCCACCAGTGATTGGGGGACAGGGAGGACCGGGGAGCTGTTTTTT. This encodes CATSDWGTGRTGELFF.

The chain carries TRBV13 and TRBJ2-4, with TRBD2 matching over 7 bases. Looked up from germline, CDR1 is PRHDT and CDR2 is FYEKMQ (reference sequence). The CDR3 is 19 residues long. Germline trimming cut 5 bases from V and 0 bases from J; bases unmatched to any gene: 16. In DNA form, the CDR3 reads TGTGCCAGCAGCACAGCTTGGGGAGCTAGCGGCCTAGCCAAAAACATTCAGTACTTC. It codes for CASSTAWGASGLAKNIQYF.

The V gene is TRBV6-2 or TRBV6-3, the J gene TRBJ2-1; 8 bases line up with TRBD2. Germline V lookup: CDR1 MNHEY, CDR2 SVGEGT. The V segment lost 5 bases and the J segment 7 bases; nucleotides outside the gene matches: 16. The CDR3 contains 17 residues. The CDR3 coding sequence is TGTGCCAGCAGTCCGCCCCCTCACGGGGGGGCCGGTAATGAGCAGTTCTTC. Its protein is CASSPPPHGGAGNEQFF.

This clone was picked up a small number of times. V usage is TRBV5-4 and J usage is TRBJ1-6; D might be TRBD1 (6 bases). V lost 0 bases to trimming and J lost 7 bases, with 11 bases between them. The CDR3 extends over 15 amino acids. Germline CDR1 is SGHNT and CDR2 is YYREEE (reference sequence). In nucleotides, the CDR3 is TGTGCCAGCAGCTTGGTGACAGGTTCCAATTCACCCCTCCACTTT. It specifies CASSLVTGSNSPLHF.

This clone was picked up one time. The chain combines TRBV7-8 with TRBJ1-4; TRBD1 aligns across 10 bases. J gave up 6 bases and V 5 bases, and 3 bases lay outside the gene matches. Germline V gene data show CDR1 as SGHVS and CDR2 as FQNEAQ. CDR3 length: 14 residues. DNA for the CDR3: TGTGCCAGCAGCCGAGGACAGGGGGATGAAAAACTGTTTTTT. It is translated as CASSRGQGDEKLFF.

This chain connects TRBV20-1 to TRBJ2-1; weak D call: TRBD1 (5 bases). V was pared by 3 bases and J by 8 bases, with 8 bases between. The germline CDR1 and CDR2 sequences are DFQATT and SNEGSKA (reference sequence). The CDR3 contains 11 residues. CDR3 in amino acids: CSASSRDEQFF. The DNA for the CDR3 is TGCAGTGCTAGTTCCAGGGATGAGCAGTTCTTC.

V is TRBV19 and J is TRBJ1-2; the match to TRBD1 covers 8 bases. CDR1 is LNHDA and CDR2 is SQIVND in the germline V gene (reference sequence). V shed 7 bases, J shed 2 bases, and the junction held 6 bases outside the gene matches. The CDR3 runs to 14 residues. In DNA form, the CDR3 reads TGTGCCAGTAAAAAGGGACAGGAAAACTATGGCTACACCTTC. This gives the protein CASKKGQENYGYTF.

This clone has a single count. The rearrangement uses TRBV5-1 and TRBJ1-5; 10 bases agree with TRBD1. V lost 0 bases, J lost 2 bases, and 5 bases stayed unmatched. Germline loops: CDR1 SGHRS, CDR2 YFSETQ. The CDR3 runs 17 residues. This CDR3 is CASSLGSGTGGNQPQHF. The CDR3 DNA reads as TGCGCCAGCAGCTTGGGATCCGGGACAGGGGGCAATCAGCCCCAGCATTTT.

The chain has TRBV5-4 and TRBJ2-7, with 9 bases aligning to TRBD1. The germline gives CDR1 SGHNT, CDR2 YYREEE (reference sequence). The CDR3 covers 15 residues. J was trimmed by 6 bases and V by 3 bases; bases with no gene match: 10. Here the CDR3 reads CASSYLTGGPGEQYF. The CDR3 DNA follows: TGTGCCAGCAGCTACCTAACAGGGGGCCCAGGCGAGCAGTACTTC.

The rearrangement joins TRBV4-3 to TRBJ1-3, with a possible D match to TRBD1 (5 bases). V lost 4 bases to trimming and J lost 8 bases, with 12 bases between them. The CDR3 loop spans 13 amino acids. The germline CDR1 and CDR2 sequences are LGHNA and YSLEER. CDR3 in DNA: TGCGCCAGCAGCCCGGGGGTGGCTGACACCATATATTTT. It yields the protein CASSPGVADTIYF.

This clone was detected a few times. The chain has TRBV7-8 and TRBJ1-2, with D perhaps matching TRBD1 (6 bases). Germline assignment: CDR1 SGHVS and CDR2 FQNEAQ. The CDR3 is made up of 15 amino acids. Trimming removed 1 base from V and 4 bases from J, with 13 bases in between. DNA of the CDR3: TGTGCCAGCAGCTTAGGGGCAGGGGTAGTCTATGGCTACACCTTC. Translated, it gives CASSLGAGVVYGYTF.

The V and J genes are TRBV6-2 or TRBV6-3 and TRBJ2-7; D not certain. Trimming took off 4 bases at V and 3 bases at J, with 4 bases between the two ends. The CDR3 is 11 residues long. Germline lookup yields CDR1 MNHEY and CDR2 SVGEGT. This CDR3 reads CASSFYYEQYF. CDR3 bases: TGTGCCAGCAGTTTTTACTACGAGCAGTACTTC.

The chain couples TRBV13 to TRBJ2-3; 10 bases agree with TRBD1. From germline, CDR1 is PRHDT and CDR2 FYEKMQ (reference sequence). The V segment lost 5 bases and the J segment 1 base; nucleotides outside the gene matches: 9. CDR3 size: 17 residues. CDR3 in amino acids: CASSVPGTGVGTDTQYF. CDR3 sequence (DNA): TGTGCCAGCAGCGTACCCGGGACAGGGGTAGGCACAGATACGCAGTATTTT. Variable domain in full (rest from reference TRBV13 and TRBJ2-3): AAGVIQSPRHLIKEKRETATLKCYPIPRHDTVYWYQQGPGQDPQFLISFYEKMQSDKGSIPDRFSAQQFSDYHSELNMSSLELGDSALYFCASSVPGTGVGTDTQYFGPGTRLTVL.

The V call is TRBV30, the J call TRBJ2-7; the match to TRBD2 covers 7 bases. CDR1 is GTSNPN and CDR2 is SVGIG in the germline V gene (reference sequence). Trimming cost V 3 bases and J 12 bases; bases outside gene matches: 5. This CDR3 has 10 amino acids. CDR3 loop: CAWREGGLYF. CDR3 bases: TGTGCCTGGAGGGAGGGAGGGCTGTACTTC. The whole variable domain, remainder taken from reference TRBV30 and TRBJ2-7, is SQTIHQWPATLVQPVGSPLSLECTVEGTSNPNLYWYRQAAGRGLQLLFYSVGIGQISSEVPQNLSASRPQDRQFILSSKKLLLSDSGFYLCAWREGGLYFGPGTRLTVT.

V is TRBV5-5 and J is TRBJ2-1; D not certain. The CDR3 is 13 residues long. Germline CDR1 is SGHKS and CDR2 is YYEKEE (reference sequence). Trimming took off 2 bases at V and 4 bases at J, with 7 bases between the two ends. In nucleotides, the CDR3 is TGTGCCAGCAGCTTAAACTGGTACAATGAGCAGTTCTTC. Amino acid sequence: CASSLNWYNEQFF.